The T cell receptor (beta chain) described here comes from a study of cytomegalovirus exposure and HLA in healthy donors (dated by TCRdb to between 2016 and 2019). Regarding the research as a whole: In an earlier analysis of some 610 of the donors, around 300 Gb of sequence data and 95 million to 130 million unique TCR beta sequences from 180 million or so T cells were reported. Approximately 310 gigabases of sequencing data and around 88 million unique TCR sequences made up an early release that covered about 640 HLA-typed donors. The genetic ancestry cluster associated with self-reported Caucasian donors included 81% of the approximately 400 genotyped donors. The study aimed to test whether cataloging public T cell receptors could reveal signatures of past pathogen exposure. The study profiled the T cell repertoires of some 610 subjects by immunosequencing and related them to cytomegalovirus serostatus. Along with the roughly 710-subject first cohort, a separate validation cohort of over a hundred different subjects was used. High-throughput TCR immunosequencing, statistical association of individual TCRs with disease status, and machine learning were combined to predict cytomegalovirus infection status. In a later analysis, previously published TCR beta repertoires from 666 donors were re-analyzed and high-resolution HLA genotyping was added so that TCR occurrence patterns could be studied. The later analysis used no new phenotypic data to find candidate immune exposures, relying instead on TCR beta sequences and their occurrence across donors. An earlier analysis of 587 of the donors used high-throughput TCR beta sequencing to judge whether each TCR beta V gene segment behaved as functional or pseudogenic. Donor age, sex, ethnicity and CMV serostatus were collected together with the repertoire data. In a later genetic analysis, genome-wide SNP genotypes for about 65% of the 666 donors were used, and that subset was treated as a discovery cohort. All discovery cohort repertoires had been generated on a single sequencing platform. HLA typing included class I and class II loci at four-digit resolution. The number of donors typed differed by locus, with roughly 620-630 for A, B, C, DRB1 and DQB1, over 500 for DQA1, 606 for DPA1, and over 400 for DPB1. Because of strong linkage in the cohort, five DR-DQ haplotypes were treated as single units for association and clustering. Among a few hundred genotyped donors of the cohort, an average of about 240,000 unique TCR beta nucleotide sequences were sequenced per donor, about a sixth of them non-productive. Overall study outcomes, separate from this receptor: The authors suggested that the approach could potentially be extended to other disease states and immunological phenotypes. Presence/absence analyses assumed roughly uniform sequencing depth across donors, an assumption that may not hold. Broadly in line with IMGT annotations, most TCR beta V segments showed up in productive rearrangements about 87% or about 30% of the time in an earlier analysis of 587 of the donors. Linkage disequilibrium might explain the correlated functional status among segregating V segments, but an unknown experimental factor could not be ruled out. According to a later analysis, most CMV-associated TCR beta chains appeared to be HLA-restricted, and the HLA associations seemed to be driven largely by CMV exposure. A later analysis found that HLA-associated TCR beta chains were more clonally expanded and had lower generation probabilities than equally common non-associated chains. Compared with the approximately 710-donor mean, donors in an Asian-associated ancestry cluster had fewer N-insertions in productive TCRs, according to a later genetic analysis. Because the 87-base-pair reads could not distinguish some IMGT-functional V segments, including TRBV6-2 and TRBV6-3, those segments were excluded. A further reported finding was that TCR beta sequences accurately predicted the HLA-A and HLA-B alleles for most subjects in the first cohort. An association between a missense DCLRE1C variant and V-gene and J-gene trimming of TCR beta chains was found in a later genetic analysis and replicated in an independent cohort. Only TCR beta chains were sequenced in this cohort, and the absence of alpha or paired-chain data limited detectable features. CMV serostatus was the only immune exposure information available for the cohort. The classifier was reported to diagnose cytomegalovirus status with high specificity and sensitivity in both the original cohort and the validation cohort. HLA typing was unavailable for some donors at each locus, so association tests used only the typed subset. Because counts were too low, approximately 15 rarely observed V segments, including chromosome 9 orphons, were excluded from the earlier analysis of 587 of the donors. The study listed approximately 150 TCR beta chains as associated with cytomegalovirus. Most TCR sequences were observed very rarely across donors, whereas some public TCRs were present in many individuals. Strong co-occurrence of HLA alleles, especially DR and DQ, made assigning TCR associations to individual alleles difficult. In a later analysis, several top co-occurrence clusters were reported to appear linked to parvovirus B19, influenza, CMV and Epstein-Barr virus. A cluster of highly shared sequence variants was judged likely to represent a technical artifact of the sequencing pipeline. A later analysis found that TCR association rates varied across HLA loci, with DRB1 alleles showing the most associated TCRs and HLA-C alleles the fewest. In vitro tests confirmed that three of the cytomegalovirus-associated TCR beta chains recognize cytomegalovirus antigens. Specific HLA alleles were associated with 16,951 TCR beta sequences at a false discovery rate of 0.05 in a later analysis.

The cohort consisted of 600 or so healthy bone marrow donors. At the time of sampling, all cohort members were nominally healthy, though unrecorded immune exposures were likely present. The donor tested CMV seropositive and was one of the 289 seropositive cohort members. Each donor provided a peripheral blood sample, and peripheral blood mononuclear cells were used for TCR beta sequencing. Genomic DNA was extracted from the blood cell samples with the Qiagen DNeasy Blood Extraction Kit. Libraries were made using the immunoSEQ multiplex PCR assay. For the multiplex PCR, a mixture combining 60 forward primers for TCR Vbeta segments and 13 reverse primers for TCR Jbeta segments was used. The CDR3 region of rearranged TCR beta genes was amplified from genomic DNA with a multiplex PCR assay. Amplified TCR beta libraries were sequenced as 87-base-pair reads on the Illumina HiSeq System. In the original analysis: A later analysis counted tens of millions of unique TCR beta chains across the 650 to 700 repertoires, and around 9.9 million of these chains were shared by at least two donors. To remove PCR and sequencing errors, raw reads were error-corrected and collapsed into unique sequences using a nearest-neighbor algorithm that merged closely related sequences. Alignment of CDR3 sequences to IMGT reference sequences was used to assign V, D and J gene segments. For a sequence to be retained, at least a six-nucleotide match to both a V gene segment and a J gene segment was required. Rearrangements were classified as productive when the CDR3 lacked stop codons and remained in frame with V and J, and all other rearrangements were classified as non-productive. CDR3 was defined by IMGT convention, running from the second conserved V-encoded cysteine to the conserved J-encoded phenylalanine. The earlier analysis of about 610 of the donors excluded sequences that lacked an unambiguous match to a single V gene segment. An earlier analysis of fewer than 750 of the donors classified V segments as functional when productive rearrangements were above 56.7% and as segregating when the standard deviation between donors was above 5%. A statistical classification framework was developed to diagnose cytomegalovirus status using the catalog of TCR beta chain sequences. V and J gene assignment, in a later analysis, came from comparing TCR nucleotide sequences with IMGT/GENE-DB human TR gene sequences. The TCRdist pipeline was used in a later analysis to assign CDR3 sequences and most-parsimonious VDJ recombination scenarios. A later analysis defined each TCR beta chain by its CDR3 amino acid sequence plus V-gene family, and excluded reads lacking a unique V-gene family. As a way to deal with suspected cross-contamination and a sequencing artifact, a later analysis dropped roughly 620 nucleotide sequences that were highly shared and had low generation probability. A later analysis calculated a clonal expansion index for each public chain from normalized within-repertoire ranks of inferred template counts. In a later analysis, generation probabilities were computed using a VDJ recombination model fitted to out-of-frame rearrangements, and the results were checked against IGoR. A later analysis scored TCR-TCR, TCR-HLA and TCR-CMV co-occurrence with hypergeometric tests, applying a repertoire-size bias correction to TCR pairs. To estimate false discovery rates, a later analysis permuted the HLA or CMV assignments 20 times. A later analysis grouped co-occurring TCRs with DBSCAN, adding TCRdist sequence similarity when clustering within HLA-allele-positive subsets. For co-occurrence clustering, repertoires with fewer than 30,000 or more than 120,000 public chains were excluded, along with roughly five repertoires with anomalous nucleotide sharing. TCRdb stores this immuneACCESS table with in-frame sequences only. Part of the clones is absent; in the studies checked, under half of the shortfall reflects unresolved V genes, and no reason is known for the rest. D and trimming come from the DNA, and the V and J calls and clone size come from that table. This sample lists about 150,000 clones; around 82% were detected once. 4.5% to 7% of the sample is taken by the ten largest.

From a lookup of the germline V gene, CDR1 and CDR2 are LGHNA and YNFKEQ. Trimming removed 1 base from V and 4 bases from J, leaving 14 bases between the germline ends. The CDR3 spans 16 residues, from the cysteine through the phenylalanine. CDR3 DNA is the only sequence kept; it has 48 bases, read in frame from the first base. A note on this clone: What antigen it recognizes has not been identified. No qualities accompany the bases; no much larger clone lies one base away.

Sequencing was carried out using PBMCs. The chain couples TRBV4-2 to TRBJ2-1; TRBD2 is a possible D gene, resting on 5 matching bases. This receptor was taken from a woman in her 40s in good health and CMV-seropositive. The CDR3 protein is CASSQAEAGFYNEQFF. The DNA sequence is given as TGTGCCAGCAGCCAAGCGGAGGCGGGCTTTTACAATGAGCAGTTCTTC.